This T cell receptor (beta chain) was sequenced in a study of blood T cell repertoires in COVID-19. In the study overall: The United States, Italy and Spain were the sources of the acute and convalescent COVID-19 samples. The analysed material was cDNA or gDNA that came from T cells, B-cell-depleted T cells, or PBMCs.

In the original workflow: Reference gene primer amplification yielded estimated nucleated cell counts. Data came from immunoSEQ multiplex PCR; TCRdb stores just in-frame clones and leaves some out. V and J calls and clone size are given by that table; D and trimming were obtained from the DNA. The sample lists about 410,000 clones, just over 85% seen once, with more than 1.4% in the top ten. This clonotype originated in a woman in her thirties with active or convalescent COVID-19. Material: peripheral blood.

The chain's CDR3 is CASSRKTGYQETQYF. In DNA form, the CDR3 reads TGCGCCAGCAGCCGCAAAACAGGGTACCAAGAGACCCAGTACTTC. The chain employs TRBV4-1 and TRBJ2-5; possible D gene TRBD1, 6 bases. The CDR3 extends over 15 amino acids. The V and J ends lost 4 bases and 0 bases respectively, with 12 bases between them. The V gene's germline CDR1 is MGHRA and CDR2 YSYEKL.